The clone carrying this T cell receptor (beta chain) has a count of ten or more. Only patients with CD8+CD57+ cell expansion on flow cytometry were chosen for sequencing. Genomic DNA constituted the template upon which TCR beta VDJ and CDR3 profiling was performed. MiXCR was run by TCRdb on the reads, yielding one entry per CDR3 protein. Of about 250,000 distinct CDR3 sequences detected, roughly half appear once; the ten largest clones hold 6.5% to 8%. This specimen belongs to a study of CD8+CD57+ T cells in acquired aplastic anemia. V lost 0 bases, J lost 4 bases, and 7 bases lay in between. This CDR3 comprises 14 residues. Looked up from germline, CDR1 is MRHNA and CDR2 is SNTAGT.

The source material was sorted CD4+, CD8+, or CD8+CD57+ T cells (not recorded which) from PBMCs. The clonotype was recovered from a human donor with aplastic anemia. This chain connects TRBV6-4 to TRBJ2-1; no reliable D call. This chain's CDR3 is CASSDSAEYNEQFF. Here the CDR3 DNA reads TGTGCCAGCAGTGACTCGGCGGAATACAATGAGCAGTTCTTC.